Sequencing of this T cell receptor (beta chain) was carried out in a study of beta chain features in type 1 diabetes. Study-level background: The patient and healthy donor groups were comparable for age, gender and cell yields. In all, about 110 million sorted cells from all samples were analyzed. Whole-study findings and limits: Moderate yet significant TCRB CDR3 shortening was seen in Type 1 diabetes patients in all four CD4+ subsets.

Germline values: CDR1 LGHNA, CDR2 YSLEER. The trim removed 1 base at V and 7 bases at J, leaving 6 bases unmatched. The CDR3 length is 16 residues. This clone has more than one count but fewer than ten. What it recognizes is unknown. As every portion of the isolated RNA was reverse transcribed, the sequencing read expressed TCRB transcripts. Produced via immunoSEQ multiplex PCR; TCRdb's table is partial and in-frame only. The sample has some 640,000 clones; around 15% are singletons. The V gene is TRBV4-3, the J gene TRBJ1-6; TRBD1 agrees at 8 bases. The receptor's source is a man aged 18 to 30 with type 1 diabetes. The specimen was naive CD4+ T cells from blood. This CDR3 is CASSQGGQGMNSPLHF. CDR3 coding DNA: TGCGCCAGCAGCCAAGGCGGACAGGGTATGAATTCACCCCTCCACTTT.